These 16 T cell receptor beta chains originate from one sample sequenced in a study of Tregs in tolerant kidney transplant recipients. Assay: immunoSEQ multiplex PCR; the TCRdb copy retains only in-frame clones and omits some. This table holds tens of thousands of clones, 90% to 95% found once. Related graft donors supplied nonmyeloablative bone marrow transplants, and mixed chimerism was transient. Material: CD4+ T cells from blood (PBMCs), obtained 12 months after the transplant. The receptors shown here come from a human patient who received a combined kidney and bone marrow transplant. Some T cells here may be from the graft donor.

The chain carries TRBV5-4 and TRBJ2-7; a weak D match, TRBD2 (6 bases). V lost 2 bases to trimming and J lost 3 bases, with 12 bases between them. This CDR3 region has 14 residues. The germline CDR1 and CDR2 sequences are SGHNT and YYREEE (reference sequence). The CDR3 is CASSFRGDLYEQYF. For the CDR3, the DNA is TGTGCCAGCAGCTTCCGCGGGGATCTCTACGAGCAGTACTTC.

DNA of the CDR3: TGTGCCAGCAGCTTAGCCGGGCTCAGGGGGACTGGAAACACCATATATTTT. As protein: CASSLAGLRGTGNTIYF. V is TRBV7-6 and J is TRBJ1-3, with 7 positions matching TRBD1. CDR1 is SGHVS, CDR2 FNYEAQ, per germline. CDR3 length equals 17 residues. The J segment lost 2 bases and the V segment lost 0 bases, leaving 7 bases of the junction unmatched.

The table lists this clone with a count of one. The CDR3 here is CASSLTGQGNSPLHF. Here the CDR3 DNA reads TGTGCCAGCAGCCTCACGGGACAGGGTAATTCACCCCTCCACTTT. The chain combines TRBV7-9 with TRBJ1-6, with 9 bases aligning to TRBD1. Germline CDR1 is SEHNR and CDR2 is FQNEAQ (reference sequence). Trimming took 5 bases from V and 6 from J; bases not matched to a gene: 5. The CDR3 loop spans 15 amino acids. Based on the CDR3 plus reference TRBV7-9 and TRBJ1-6, the full variable domain is DTGVSQNPRHKITKRGQNVTFRCDPISEHNRLYWYRQTLGQGPEFLTYFQNEAQLEKSRLLSDRFSAERPKGSFSTLEIQRTEQGDSAMYLCASSLTGQGNSPLHFGNGTRLTVT.

The CDR3 region is CASSSGTRTDTQYF. The CDR3 coding sequence is TGTGCCAGCAGTTCAGGGACACGCACAGATACGCAGTATTTT. The J gene is TRBJ2-3, the V gene TRBV28, with D perhaps matching TRBD1 (6 bases). V was trimmed by 4 bases and J by 1 base, leaving 9 bases between them. Germline V gene data show CDR1 as MDHEN and CDR2 as SYDVKM. The CDR3 sequence is 14 residues long. The entire variable domain, with the rest obtained from reference TRBV28 and TRBJ2-3, is as follows: DVKVTQSSRYLVKRTGEKVFLECVQDMDHENMFWYRQDPGLGLRLIYFSYDVKMKEKGDIPEGYSVSREKKERFSLILESASTNQTSMYLCASSSGTRTDTQYFGPGTRLTVL.

The chain is built from TRBV2 and TRBJ2-1; D is perhaps TRBD2 (6 bases). This CDR3 has 15 residues. Germline CDR1 reads SNHLY; CDR2 reads FYNNEI. Trimming removed 3 bases at V and 3 bases at J, with 12 bases between. Here the CDR3 DNA reads TGTGCCAGCAGTGATCTTACGCGGGACTACAATGAGCAGTTCTTC. This codes for CASSDLTRDYNEQFF.

This rearrangement joins TRBV7-3 to TRBJ2-2; D is unresolved. The CDR3 is 14 residues long. V lost 6 bases to trimming and J lost 0 bases, with 8 bases between them. Germline assignment: CDR1 SGHTA and CDR2 FQGTGA. CDR3 coding DNA: TGTGCCAGCAGTTCTCAGGCGAACACCGGGGAGCTGTTTTTT. Its protein product is CASSSQANTGELFF.

This sequence joins TRBV7-2 and TRBJ2-1; TRBD2 agrees at 11 bases. The V segment lost 5 bases and the J segment 10 bases; nucleotides outside the gene matches: 13. CDR1 is SGHTA and CDR2 is FQGNSA in the germline V gene. The CDR3 covers 16 residues. The CDR3 nucleotides read TGTGCCAGCAGCATCCGACTAGCGGGGTTCGGTGGGGAGCAGTTCTTC. Encoded protein: CASSIRLAGFGGEQFF.

The chain joins TRBV5-1 to TRBJ2-3; 14 bases match TRBD2. Germline V lookup: CDR1 SGHRS, CDR2 YFSETQ. V lost 5 bases and J lost 6; bases outside the gene matches: 5. This CDR3 is built from 15 residues. The CDR3 here is CASREGLAGVDTQYF. In DNA form, the CDR3 reads TGCGCCAGCAGGGAGGGACTAGCGGGAGTCGATACGCAGTATTTT.

The V call is TRBV5-3, the J call TRBJ2-5, with D uncertain. TRBV5-3 is identified as an open reading frame with a role that is uncertain. This CDR3 spans 11 amino acids. V lost 4 bases and J lost 5, with 6 bases in between. For the CDR3, the DNA is TGTGCCAGAAGCCACTGTGAGACCCAGTACTTC. Its protein product is CARSHCETQYF.

The J gene is TRBJ1-3, the V gene TRBV9; 7 nucleotides match TRBD1. V dropped 0 bases and J dropped 2; count of bases not matched to a gene: 2. Germline V gene data show CDR1 as SGDLS and CDR2 as YYNGEE. The CDR3 sequence is 15 residues long. The CDR3 DNA sequence: TGTGCCAGCAGCGTAGAGACAGGGACTGGAAACACCATATATTTT. Protein: CASSVETGTGNTIYF.

The rearrangement links TRBV5-4 to TRBJ2-3, with 7 bases matching TRBD1. Germline-derived CDR1 and CDR2 are SGHNT and YYREEE (reference sequence). This CDR3 spans 17 amino acids. The ends lost 0 bases at V and 3 bases at J; junction bases unmatched: 10. The CDR3 spells CASSLAGTAASTDTQYF. The CDR3 bases are TGTGCCAGCAGCTTGGCCGGGACAGCAGCAAGTACAGATACGCAGTATTTT.

The chain uses TRBV5-4 and TRBJ2-7; 7 nucleotides align to TRBD1. From germline, CDR1 is SGHNT and CDR2 YYREEE (reference sequence). This CDR3 is 12 amino acids long. The J segment lost 6 bases and the V segment lost 4 bases, leaving 4 bases of the junction unmatched. Written as DNA, the CDR3 is TGTGCCAGCAGCATCGACAGGGTCGAGCAGTACTTC. This sequence encodes CASSIDRVEQYF.

The rearrangement joins TRBV7-8 to TRBJ1-5, with 7 bases aligning to TRBD1. V was pared by 5 bases and J by 1 base, with 5 bases of the junction left unmatched. CDR1 and CDR2 from the germline V gene are SGHVS and FQNEAQ. This CDR3 spans 15 amino acids. The CDR3 sequence is CASSLEGASNQPQHF. The CDR3 DNA reads as TGTGCCAGCAGCCTAGAGGGGGCGAGCAATCAGCCCCAGCATTTT.

This clone has just one count. This chain uses TRBV15 with TRBJ2-1; 10 nucleotides match TRBD2. This CDR3 spans 14 amino acids. V gave up 4 bases and J gave up 9 bases; unmatched junction bases: 6. CDR1 is LNHNV, CDR2 YYDKDF, per germline (reference sequence). CDR3 sequence: CATSMASGSLEQFF. CDR3 nucleotide sequence: TGTGCCACCAGCATGGCTAGCGGGAGCCTTGAGCAGTTCTTC.

This chain connects TRBV14 to TRBJ2-1; perhaps TRBD2 as D (6 bases). V was pared by 4 bases and J by 9 bases, with 22 bases between. CDR1 and CDR2 (germline): SGHDN, FVKESK. The CDR3 extends over 16 amino acids. CDR3 residues: CASSRLGTGVYAEQFF. Written as DNA, the CDR3 is TGTGCCAGCAGCCGCCTAGGGACGGGGGTGTATGCTGAGCAGTTCTTC.

The chain recombines TRBV11-3 with TRBJ1-2; TRBD1 matches at 8 bases. CDR1 is SGHNT and CDR2 is YENEEA in the germline V gene. With V trimmed by 5 bases and J by 7 bases, 12 bases remained unmatched. The CDR3 is 15 amino acids. CDR3 in DNA: TGTGCCAGCAGCCCTGGACAGGGCATACGTGGTGGCTACACCTTC. Translated, it gives CASSPGQGIRGGYTF. The entire variable domain, with the rest obtained from reference TRBV11-3 and TRBJ1-2, is as follows: EAGVVQSPRYKIIEKKQPVAFWCNPISGHNTLYWYLQNLGQGPELLIRYENEEAVDDSQLPKDRFSAERLKGVDSTLKIQPAELGDSAVYLCASSPGQGIRGGYTFGSGTRLTVV.